This T cell receptor beta chain comes out of a study of cytomegalovirus exposure and HLA in healthy donors. Use of 60 Vbeta and 13 Jbeta primers characterized the PCR. In the study's own analysis: As a later analysis found, there were 82 million or so unique TCR beta chains, of which some 10 million were shared. Sequencing was performed with immunoSEQ multiplex PCR; in TCRdb, only in-frame clones are kept and a portion is missing. That table furnishes V, J and clone size, whereas the DNA furnished D and trimming. The table records 150,000 or so clones, 76% of them present only once. CDR3 length: 14 residues. CDR1 is LNHNV and CDR2 is YYDKDF in the germline V gene (reference sequence). V was pared by 1 base and J by 0 bases, with 6 bases between. Study-wide findings and caveats: Most sequenced TCRs were rare (though some public TCRs occurred in many donors). In a later analysis, V- and J-gene trimming of beta chains associated with a DCLRE1C missense variant, replicated independently.

As regards this clone: Its matching antigen is unknown.

Sequencing input: PBMCs. The TCR was taken from a male donor in good health and CMV-seronegative. The V call is TRBV15, the J call TRBJ1-1; no definite D call. The CDR3, as DNA: TGTGCCACCAGCAGAGCGGAGGTGAACACTGAAGCTTTCTTT. This translates into CATSRAEVNTEAFF. Full variable domain (rest looked up from reference TRBV15 and TRBJ1-1): DAMVIQNPRYQVTQFGKPVTLSCSQTLNHNVMYWYQQKSSQAPKLLFHYYDKDFNNEADTPDNFQSRRPNTSFCFLDIRSPGLGDTAMYLCATSRAEVNTEAFFGQGTRLTVV.